This passage covers 18 T cell receptor beta chains from one sample sequenced in a study of cytomegalovirus exposure and HLA in healthy donors. TCRdb's table, derived via immunoSEQ multiplex PCR, lists solely in-frame clones and lacks some. This sample yields under 300,000 clones, of which around 85% are seen a single time; 1% to 1.5% belongs to the top ten. The sample comprised PBMCs. All receptors come from a woman aged 25 to 45 in good health and CMV-seropositive.

V usage is TRBV18 and J usage is TRBJ2-3; D gene ambiguous. This CDR3 comprises 14 residues. Germline V gene data show CDR1 as KGHSH and CDR2 as LQKENI. V was clipped by 5 bases and J by 0 bases, with 9 bases between them. The CDR3 coding sequence is TGTGCCAGCTCAGAGGAATCTAGCACAGATACGCAGTATTTT. Its protein product is CASSEESSTDTQYF.

The CDR3 region has the DNA TGTGCCAGCAGTCCACTACCTGGGGGGTACCAAGAGACCCAGTACTTC. Translating it yields CASSPLPGGYQETQYF. The chain carries TRBV28 and TRBJ2-5; a possible D gene is TRBD2 (6 bases). Germline CDR1 reads MDHEN; CDR2 reads SYDVKM. The V gene lost 5 bases and the J gene lost 0 bases, with 16 bases spanning the gap. This CDR3 is 16 amino acids long.

This clone was counted ten times or more. The chain combines TRBV4-1 with TRBJ2-7; TRBD2 agrees at 10 bases. Germline V gene lookup returns CDR1 MGHRA and CDR2 YSYEKL. J lost 0 bases, V lost 0 bases, and 2 bases had no gene match. The CDR3 is made up of 16 amino acids. The CDR3 loop is CASSQELAGVSYEQYF. The CDR3 DNA sequence: TGCGCCAGCAGCCAAGAGCTAGCGGGGGTCTCCTACGAGCAGTACTTC.

Worth noting for this clone: The same CDR3 also results from other DNA sequences found in this sample. This chain connects TRBV27 to TRBJ2-5; 7 bases match TRBD1. The germline gives CDR1 MNHEY, CDR2 SMNVEV (reference sequence). V trimming: 5 bases; J trimming: 4 bases; junction bases outside the gene matches: 7. This CDR3 comprises 14 residues. CDR3 loop: CASSPNRGSETQYF. In nucleotides, the CDR3 is TGTGCCAGCAGTCCCAACAGGGGTTCAGAGACCCAGTACTTC.

V usage is TRBV10-3 and J usage is TRBJ1-2; 8 bases are shared with TRBD1. This CDR3 has 11 amino acids. The germline CDR1 and CDR2 sequences are ENHRY and SYGVKD. After removal of 11 bases from V and 7 bases from J, the junction contained 6 bases not matched to a gene. CDR3 nucleotides: TGTGCCTCCGCAGGGGGCATTGGCTACACCTTC. Protein: CASAGGIGYTF.

The chain is built from TRBV5-5 and TRBJ1-1; D is perhaps TRBD1 (6 bases). The CDR3 is 17 amino acids. Trimming took 0 bases from V and 4 from J, leaving 19 bases between them. CDR1 is SGHKS and CDR2 is YYEKEE in the germline V gene (reference sequence). CDR3 DNA: TGTGCCAGCAGCTTGGCCTCGGGGGGGGCGCGGGTCACTGAAGCTTTCTTT. Translating it yields CASSLASGGARVTEAFF.

The CDR3 reads CASSQEAFASGGSDGYTF. The CDR3 bases are TGCGCCAGCAGCCAAGAAGCTTTTGCGTCAGGGGGGTCAGATGGCTACACCTTC. This rearrangement joins TRBV4-1 to TRBJ1-2, with 7 bases identical to TRBD1. CDR3 length: 18 amino acids. Germline CDR1 is MGHRA and CDR2 is YSYEKL. Trimming at V came to 0 bases and at J to 6 bases, leaving 16 bases not matched to a gene.

This rearrangement joins TRBV28 to TRBJ1-1; D gene ambiguous. V shed 4 bases and J shed 1 base, with 16 bases lying between them. The CDR3 contains 16 residues. Germline values: CDR1 MDHEN, CDR2 SYDVKM. CDR3 DNA: TGTGCCAGCAGTTCAGGATCCGCGGGAGGGAACACTGAAGCTTTCTTT. It translates to CASSSGSAGGNTEAFF.

The V gene is TRBV23-1, the J gene TRBJ2-7, with a weak D call TRBD1 (5 bases). TRBV23-1 is marked as an open reading frame, function uncertain. The CDR3 length is 14 residues. Trimming took off 4 bases at V and 3 bases at J, with 13 bases between the two ends. CDR3 nucleotides: TGCGCCAGCAGTCGACAGACCCGGTTCTACGAGCAGTACTTC. Amino acids: CASSRQTRFYEQYF.

Turning to this clone: The sample carries other DNA sequences with the same CDR3. This chain connects TRBV15 to TRBJ2-7; the D gene is possibly TRBD2 (5 bases). CDR1 is LNHNV, CDR2 YYDKDF, per germline (reference sequence). The CDR3 is made up of 15 amino acids. Trimming took off 0 bases at V and 0 bases at J, with 9 bases between the two ends. The CDR3 reads CATSRDLGSSYEQYF. DNA of the CDR3: TGTGCCACCAGCAGAGATCTGGGGAGCTCCTACGAGCAGTACTTC.

This clone has a handful of counts. The chain carries TRBV6-1 and TRBJ1-4; unclear D gene. V lost 1 base and J lost 7, with 10 bases in between. Per germline, CDR1 MNHNS and CDR2 SASEGT. The CDR3 sequence is 14 residues long. The CDR3 bases are TGTGCCAGCAGTGAAGGTAGACTCAGTGAAAAACTGTTTTTT. This gives the protein CASSEGRLSEKLFF.

The chain recombines TRBV6-1 with TRBJ1-1; D is ambiguous. The CDR3 covers 16 residues. V was trimmed by 2 bases and J by 2 bases, leaving 15 bases between them. Germline CDR1 and CDR2: MNHNS and SASEGT. CDR3: CASSELVLGSNTEAFF. CDR3 nucleotide sequence: TGTGCCAGCAGTGAACTGGTATTGGGGAGCAACACTGAAGCTTTCTTT.

The V and J genes are TRBV25-1 and TRBJ2-3, with D perhaps matching TRBD2 (6 bases). Germline CDR1 and CDR2: MGHDK and SYGVNS. Trimming took off 3 bases at V and 4 bases at J, with 11 bases between the two ends. This CDR3 is built from 14 residues. This chain's CDR3 is CASSDLARADTQYF. The CDR3 DNA reads as TGTGCCAGCAGTGATCTAGCGAGGGCAGATACGCAGTATTTT.

As regards this clone: Additional DNA sequences in this sample encode the identical CDR3. This rearrangement joins TRBV5-1 to TRBJ2-7, with a possible D match to TRBD2 (6 bases). V was trimmed by 1 base and J by 3 bases, leaving 11 bases between them. This CDR3 has 14 residues. The germline CDR1 and CDR2 sequences are SGHRS and YFSETQ. Written as DNA, the CDR3 is TGCGCCAGCAGCTTGTCGGCCGGGAGCTACGAGCAGTACTTC. This encodes CASSLSAGSYEQYF.

This chain links TRBV29-1 with TRBJ2-6, with TRBD1 matching over 9 bases. The CDR3 has 16 amino acids. Losses at the gene ends were 6 bases for V and 1 base for J; bases not matched to a gene: 7. Germline CDR1 reads SQVTM; CDR2 reads ANQGSEA. Written as DNA, the CDR3 is TGCAGCGTACTCCGGGACAGGGAATCTGGGGCCAACGTCCTGACTTTC. Amino acids: CSVLRDRESGANVLTF.

J is TRBJ1-3 and V is TRBV28, with D uncertain. CDR3 length equals 14 residues. V lost 3 bases and J lost 1, with 7 bases in between. Looked up from germline, CDR1 is MDHEN and CDR2 is SYDVKM. This CDR3 reads CASSFVESGNTIYF. For the CDR3, the DNA is TGTGCCAGCAGTTTTGTTGAGTCTGGAAACACCATATATTTT.

The chain couples TRBV6-5 to TRBJ1-2, with 7 bases aligning to TRBD1. There are 13 residues in the CDR3. With V trimmed by 4 bases and J by 2 bases, 1 base remained unmatched. Germline V gene data show CDR1 as MNHEY and CDR2 as SVGAGI. The CDR3 DNA reads as TGTGCCAGCAGTTTGGGACAGAACTATGGCTACACCTTC. This gives the protein CASSLGQNYGYTF.

This sequence joins TRBV18 and TRBJ1-3; the D gene is possibly TRBD1 (6 bases). The V gene lost 2 bases and the J gene lost 4 bases, with 12 bases spanning the gap. The CDR3 runs 15 residues. Germline assignment: CDR1 KGHSH and CDR2 LQKENI. The CDR3, as DNA: TGTGCCAGCTCACCAAAAGCAGGGGCAGGAAACACCATATATTTT. Translating gives CASSPKAGAGNTIYF.